This TCR beta chain was captured in a study of T-cell memory formation after mild COVID-19. General study points: Clones that contracted from day 15 to 85 were balanced CD4/CD8, while later expanders leaned CD4+. Shrinking CD4+ clones resided mostly in CM and EM, and CD8+ ones in EMRA. Cross-reactive memory seemingly joined, as some responding clones were found in pre-infection memory.

The CDR3 has 14 amino acids. V shed 5 bases and J shed 1 base, with 11 bases lying between them. CDR1 and CDR2 from the germline V gene are SGHNT and YENEEA. The authors produced TCR alpha and TCR beta cDNA libraries with sample barcodes and UMIs by 5'RACE using constant-segment primers. TCRdb processed the 5' RACE reads anew with MiXCR; each CDR3 protein has one entry. The data show 280,000 or so distinct CDR3 sequences, 8.2% seen once. The sample holds a few counts of this clonotype. Antigen: not known. The source material was PBMCs or a T cell subset sorted from them (not recorded which). The clonotype was recovered from a man aged 18-30 years who had mild COVID-19 (a few samples of this study predate the infection). Cell type and time point are not known. V and J are TRBV11-3 and TRBJ1-1, with D possibly being TRBD1 (5 bases). CDR3: CASSKGPRNTEAFF. The CDR3 DNA follows: TGTGCCAGCAGCAAGGGACCGAGGAACACTGAAGCTTTCTTT.